Below are 21 T cell receptor beta chains sequenced from a single sample in a study of T cells expressing NK-cell markers. One entry per CDR3 protein, without DNA, is what TCRdb gives after re-calling the 5' RACE reads. Its table lists about 260,000 distinct CDR3 sequences. Sequences were obtained from blood T cells: a sorted CD56 or NKG2C T cell subset, CD4+ or CD8+ T cells, or bulk PBMC T cells (not recorded which). The receptors originated from a woman between 18 and 69 years old in good health.

The rearrangement links TRBV15 to TRBJ1-5; the TCRdb D gene call, TRBD1, has no DNA to confirm it. Germline V gene data show CDR1 as LNHNV and CDR2 as YYDKDF (reference sequence). CDR3 size: 16 residues. CDR3 sequence reads: CATSRDRAKRNQPQHF.

The genes are TRBV7-2 and TRBJ2-5; without DNA, the TCRdb call of TRBD1 cannot be checked. CDR3 length equals 14 residues. In germline, CDR1 is SGHTA, CDR2 FQGNSA. CDR3 amino acids: CASSRQGYQETQYF. The full variable domain, in which reference TRBV7-2 and TRBJ2-5 provide the parts outside the CDR3, is GAGVSQSPSNKVTEKGKDVELRCDPISGHTALYWYRQSLGQGLEFLIYFQGNSAPDKSGLPSDRFSAERTGGSVSTLTIQRTQQEDSAVYLCASSRQGYQETQYFGPGTRLLVL.

The V and J genes are TRBV12-3 or TRBV12-4 and TRBJ1-6; TCRdb indicates TRBD1, and absent DNA this call remains unverified. The CDR3 has 15 residues. The CDR3 reads CASSLGDINNSPLHF.

This chain uses TRBV30 with TRBJ1-2. Germline loops: CDR1 GTSNPN, CDR2 SVGIG (reference sequence). This CDR3 has 12 residues. CDR3 loop: CAWEDGRYGYTF.

V is TRBV20-1 and J is TRBJ1-1. The CDR3 extends over 15 amino acids. In germline, CDR1 is DFQATT, CDR2 SNEGSKA (reference sequence). The CDR3 spells CSARTMTRGGTEAFF.

The J gene is TRBJ2-2, the V gene TRBV5-1. Germline-derived CDR1 and CDR2 are SGHRS and YFSETQ. CDR3 length: 16 residues. CDR3 residues: CASSLVVGSNTGELFF.

This sequence joins TRBV20-1 and TRBJ1-2; TCRdb's D gene call, TRBD1, goes unchecked for lack of DNA. The CDR3 extends over 12 amino acids. Germline V gene lookup returns CDR1 DFQATT and CDR2 SNEGSKA (reference sequence). The CDR3 loop reads CSVKRGPGGYTF.

This rearrangement joins TRBV28 to TRBJ2-1; TCRdb proposes TRBD2, but this gene call is untestable without DNA. CDR1 MDHEN and CDR2 SYDVKM come from the germline V gene. The CDR3 has 17 amino acids. Here the CDR3 reads CASSPRLSGATYNEQFF.

V gene TRBV20-1 combines with J gene TRBJ2-7. This CDR3 contains 11 residues. The germline V gene encodes CDR1 DFQATT and CDR2 SNEGSKA (reference sequence). CDR3 amino acids: CSTKSSYEQYF.

The chain has TRBV20-1 and TRBJ2-5; the TRBD1 assignment by TCRdb is unverifiable without DNA. This CDR3 spans 14 amino acids. In germline, CDR1 is DFQATT, CDR2 SNEGSKA (reference sequence). The CDR3 protein is CSARPGQGRETQYF.

The chain is built from TRBV29-1 and TRBJ1-5; TCRdb gives TRBD1 as the D gene, but with no DNA this cannot be confirmed. Germline values: CDR1 SQVTM, CDR2 ANQGSEA. There are 13 residues in the CDR3. The chain's CDR3 is CSVGTGGSQPQHF. Full variable domain (outside the CDR3, taken from reference TRBV29-1 and TRBJ1-5): SAVISQKPSRDICQRGTSLTIQCQVDSQVTMMFWYRQQPGQSLTLIATANQGSEATYESGFVIDKFPISRPNLTFSTLTVSNMSPEDSSIYLCSVGTGGSQPQHFGDGTRLSIL.

The V call is TRBV19, the J call TRBJ1-5; the TCRdb call, TRBD1, lacks DNA for checking. The CDR3 runs 13 residues. The germline gives CDR1 LNHDA, CDR2 SQIVND (reference sequence). This chain's CDR3 is CATSRGSNQPQHF.

V is TRBV20-1 and J is TRBJ2-5; the D call from TCRdb, TRBD1, cannot be confirmed without DNA. The CDR3 has 12 amino acids. CDR1 is DFQATT and CDR2 is SNEGSKA in the germline V gene (reference sequence). The CDR3 here is CSARDDRETQYF.

This chain connects TRBV7-2 to TRBJ2-1; TCRdb picks TRBD1, but there is no DNA to check that call. The CDR3 has 17 residues. Germline V CDR1 and CDR2: SGHTA, FQGNSA. The CDR3 sequence is CASSLFSGGGTYNEQFF.

V and J are TRBV11-2 and TRBJ1-5. Per germline, CDR1 SGHAT and CDR2 FQNNGV. This CDR3 has 15 amino acids. This CDR3 is CASSSNVHSNQPQHF.

The CDR3 sequence is CASSPPVGRNTEAFF. The chain recombines TRBV5-4 with TRBJ1-1. The CDR3 is 15 residues long. The germline V gene has CDR1 SGHNT and CDR2 YYREEE (reference sequence).

The J gene is TRBJ2-3, the V gene TRBV7-9; TCRdb calls TRBD1, which cannot be checked without DNA. Germline V CDR1 and CDR2: SEHNR, FQNEAQ (reference sequence). This CDR3 has 15 residues. CDR3 loop: CASSRGTSSTDTQYF.

The chain is built from TRBV18 and TRBJ2-2; TCRdb selects TRBD1, and the lack of DNA leaves this call unchecked. The CDR3 runs to 16 residues. In germline, CDR1 is KGHSH, CDR2 LQKENI. CDR3 sequence reads: CASSPPKARGAGELFF.

This chain uses TRBV7-7 with TRBJ2-1. The CDR3 is 13 amino acids. Germline CDR1 reads SSHAT; CDR2 reads FNYEAQ (reference sequence). CDR3 sequence reads: CASSPQFRSEQFF.

The V call is TRBV11-3, the J call TRBJ1-1; TCRdb's D gene call, TRBD1, goes unchecked for lack of DNA. The CDR3 sequence is 16 residues long. Per the germline V gene, CDR1 is SGHNT and CDR2 is YENEEA. The CDR3 reads CASSPGTGGRNTEAFF.

The CDR3 spells CASSQDRITGELFF. The V call is TRBV3-1, the J call TRBJ2-2. The germline gives CDR1 LGHDT, CDR2 YNNKEL (reference sequence). This CDR3 comprises 14 residues.